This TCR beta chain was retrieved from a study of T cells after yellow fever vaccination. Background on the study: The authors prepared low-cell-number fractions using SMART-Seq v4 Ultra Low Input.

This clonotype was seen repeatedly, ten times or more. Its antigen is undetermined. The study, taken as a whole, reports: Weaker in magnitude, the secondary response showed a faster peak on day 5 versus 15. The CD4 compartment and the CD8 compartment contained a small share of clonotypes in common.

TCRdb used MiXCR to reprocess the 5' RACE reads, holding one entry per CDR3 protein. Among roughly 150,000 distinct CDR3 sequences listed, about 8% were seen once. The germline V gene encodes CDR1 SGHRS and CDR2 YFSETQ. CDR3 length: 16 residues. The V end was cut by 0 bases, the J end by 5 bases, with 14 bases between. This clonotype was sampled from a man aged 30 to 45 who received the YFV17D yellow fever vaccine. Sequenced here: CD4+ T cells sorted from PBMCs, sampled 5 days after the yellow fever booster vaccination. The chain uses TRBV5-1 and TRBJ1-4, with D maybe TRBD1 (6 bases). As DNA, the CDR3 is TGCGCCAGCAGCTTGGGTGAGGGGACACGGAATGAAAAACTGTTTTTT. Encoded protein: CASSLGEGTRNEKLFF.